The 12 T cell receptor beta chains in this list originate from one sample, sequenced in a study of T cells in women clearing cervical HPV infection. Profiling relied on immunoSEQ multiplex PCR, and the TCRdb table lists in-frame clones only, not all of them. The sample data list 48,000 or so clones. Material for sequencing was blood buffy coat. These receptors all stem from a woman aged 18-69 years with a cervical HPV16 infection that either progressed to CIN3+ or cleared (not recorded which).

CDR3 in amino acids: CASSPGQGNINQPQHF. The covered CDR3 bases are TGTGCCAGCTCACCGGGGCAGGGGAATATAAATCAGCCC. The chain has TRBV18 and TRBJ1-5, with D possibly matching TRBD1 (6 bases). The read ends 3 residues shy of where the CDR3 ends; the end is completed using the germline J gene. Between the trimmed V and J ends, which lost 3 bases and 4 bases, there was a span of 16 bases. Germline V gene lookup returns CDR1 KGHSH and CDR2 LQKENI. The CDR3 is 16 amino acids. Filled out from reference TRBV18 and TRBJ1-5, the complete variable domain reads NAGVMQNPRHLVRRRGQEARLRCSPMKGHSHVYWYRQLPEEGLKFMVYLQKENIIDESGMPKERFSAEFPKEGPSILRIQQVVRGDSAAYFCASSPGQGNINQPQHFGDGTRLSIL.

CDR3 sequence reads: CASSYPRSEYNEQFF. The sequenced part of the CDR3 DNA is TGTGCCAGCAGTTACCCCCGATCAGAATACAATGAG. The chain joins TRBV6-2 or TRBV6-3 to TRBJ2-1; D uncertain. The read stops 3 residues short of the end of the CDR3; the missing end is completed from the germline J gene. Trimming cost V 2 bases and J 4 bases, with 12 bases left between them. The CDR3 runs to 15 residues. Germline CDR1 MNHEY, CDR2 SVGEGT.

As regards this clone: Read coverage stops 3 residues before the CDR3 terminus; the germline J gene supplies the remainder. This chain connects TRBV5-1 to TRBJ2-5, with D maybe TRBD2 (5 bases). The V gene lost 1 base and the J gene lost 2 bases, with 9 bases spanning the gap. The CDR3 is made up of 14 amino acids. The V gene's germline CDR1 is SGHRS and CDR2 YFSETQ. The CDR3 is CASSLPGEQETQYF. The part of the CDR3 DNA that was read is TGCGCCAGCAGCTTGCCCGGGGAGCAAGAGACC.

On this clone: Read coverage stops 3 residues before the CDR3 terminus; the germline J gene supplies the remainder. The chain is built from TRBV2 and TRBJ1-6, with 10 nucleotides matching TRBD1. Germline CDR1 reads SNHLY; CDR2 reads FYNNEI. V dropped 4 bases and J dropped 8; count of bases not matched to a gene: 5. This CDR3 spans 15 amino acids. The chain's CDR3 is CASSGGQGLHSPLHF. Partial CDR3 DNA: TGTGCCAGCAGTGGGGGACAGGGGTTACATTCACCC.

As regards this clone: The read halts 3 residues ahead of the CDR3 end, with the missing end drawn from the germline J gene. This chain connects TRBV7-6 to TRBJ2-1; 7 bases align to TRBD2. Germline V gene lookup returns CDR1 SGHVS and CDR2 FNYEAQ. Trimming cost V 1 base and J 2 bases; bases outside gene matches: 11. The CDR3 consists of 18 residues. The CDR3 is CASSLGVPRGLAYNEQFF. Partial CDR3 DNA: TGTGCCAGCAGCTTAGGGGTTCCGCGGGGGTTAGCCTACAATGAG. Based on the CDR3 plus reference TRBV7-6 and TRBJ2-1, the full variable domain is GAGVSQSPRYKVTKRGQDVALRCDPISGHVSLYWYRQALGQGPEFLTYFNYEAQQDKSGLPNDRFSAERPEGSISTLTIQRTEQRDSAMYRCASSLGVPRGLAYNEQFFGPGTRLTVL.

Here the CDR3 reads CASSIRDYSYEQYF. The covered CDR3 bases are TGTGCCAGTAGTATTCGGGACTACTCCTACGAG. This sequence joins TRBV19 and TRBJ2-7, with 7 nucleotides matching TRBD2. The read falls 3 residues short of the CDR3 end, and the missing part is taken from the germline J gene. CDR3 length: 14 residues. Germline V CDR1 and CDR2: LNHDA, SQIVND (reference sequence). V lost 3 bases, J lost 0 bases, and 2 bases stayed unmatched. Variable domain in full (rest from reference TRBV19 and TRBJ2-7): DGGITQSPKYLFRKEGQNVTLSCEQNLNHDAMYWYRQDPGQGLRLIYYSQIVNDFQKGDIAEGYSVSREKKESFPLTVTSAQKNPTAFYLCASSIRDYSYEQYFGPGTRLTVT.

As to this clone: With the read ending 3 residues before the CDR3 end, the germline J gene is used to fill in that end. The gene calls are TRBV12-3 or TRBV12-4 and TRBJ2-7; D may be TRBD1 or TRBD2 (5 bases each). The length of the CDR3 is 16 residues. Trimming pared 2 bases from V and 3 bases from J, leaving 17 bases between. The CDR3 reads CASSLKVGRRGYEQYF. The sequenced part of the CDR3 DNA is TGTGCCAGCAGTTTAAAGGTTGGGAGAAGGGGCTACGAG.

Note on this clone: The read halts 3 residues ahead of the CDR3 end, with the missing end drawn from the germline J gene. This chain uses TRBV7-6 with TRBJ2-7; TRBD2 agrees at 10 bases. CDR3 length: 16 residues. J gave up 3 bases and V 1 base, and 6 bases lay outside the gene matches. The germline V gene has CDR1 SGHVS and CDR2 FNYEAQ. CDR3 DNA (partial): TGTGCCAGCAGCTTAGATCTAGCGGGAGCTGGCTACGAG. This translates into CASSLDLAGAGYE. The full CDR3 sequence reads CASSLDLAGAGYEQYF. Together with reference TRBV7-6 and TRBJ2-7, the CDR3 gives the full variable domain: GAGVSQSPRYKVTKRGQDVALRCDPISGHVSLYWYRQALGQGPEFLTYFNYEAQQDKSGLPNDRFSAERPEGSISTLTIQRTEQRDSAMYRCASSLDLAGAGYEQYFGPGTRLTVT.

CDR3 amino acids: CAWSRDRDEKLFF. CDR3 DNA (partial): TGTGCCTGGAGTAGGGACAGGGATGAAAAA. The chain couples TRBV30 to TRBJ1-4; 9 nucleotides align to TRBD1. The read ends 3 residues shy of where the CDR3 ends; the end is completed using the germline J gene. CDR1 is GTSNPN, CDR2 SVGIG, per germline (reference sequence). V shed 2 bases and J 6 bases; nucleotides not matched to a gene: 1. The CDR3 has 13 amino acids.

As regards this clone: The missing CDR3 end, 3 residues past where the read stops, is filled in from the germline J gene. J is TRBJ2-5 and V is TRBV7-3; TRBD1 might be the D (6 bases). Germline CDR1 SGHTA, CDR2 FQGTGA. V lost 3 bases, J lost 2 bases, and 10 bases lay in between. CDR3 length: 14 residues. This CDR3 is CASSFGGWQETQYF. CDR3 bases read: TGTGCCAGCAGCTTTGGGGGCTGGCAAGAGACC. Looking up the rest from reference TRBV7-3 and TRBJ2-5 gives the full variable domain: GAGVSQTPSNKVTEKGKYVELRCDPISGHTALYWYRQSLGQGPEFLIYFQGTGAADDSGLPNDRFFAVRPEGSVSTLKIQRTERGDSAVYLCASSFGGWQETQYFGPGTRLLVL.

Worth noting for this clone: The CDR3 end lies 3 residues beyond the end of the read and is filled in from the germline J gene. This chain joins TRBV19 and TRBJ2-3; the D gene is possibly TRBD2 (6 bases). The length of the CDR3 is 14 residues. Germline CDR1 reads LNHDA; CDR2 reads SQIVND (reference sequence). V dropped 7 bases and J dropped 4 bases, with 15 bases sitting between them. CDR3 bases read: TGTGCCAGTAATGCGGGGCGGTTGTCAGATACG. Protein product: CASNAGRLSDT. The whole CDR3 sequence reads CASNAGRLSDTQYF.

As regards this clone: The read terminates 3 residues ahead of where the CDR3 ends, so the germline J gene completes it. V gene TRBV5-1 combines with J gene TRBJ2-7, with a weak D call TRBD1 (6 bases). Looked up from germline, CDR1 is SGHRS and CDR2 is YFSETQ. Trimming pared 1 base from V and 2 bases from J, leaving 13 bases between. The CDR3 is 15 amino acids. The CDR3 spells CASSLSPGVTYEQYF. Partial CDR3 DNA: TGCGCCAGCAGCTTGTCGCCAGGGGTAACCTACGAG. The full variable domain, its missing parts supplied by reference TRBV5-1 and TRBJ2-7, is KAGVTQTPRYLIKTRGQQVTLSCSPISGHRSVSWYQQTPGQGLQFLFEYFSETQRNKGNFPGRFSGRQFSNSRSEMNVSTLELGDSALYLCASSLSPGVTYEQYFGPGTRLTVT.